This T cell receptor beta chain came from a study of shared clonotypes between healthy human individuals. For the study at large: The cohort had two women and a few men, ages 18 to 49.

Clones were sequenced by immunoSEQ multiplex PCR, and TCRdb holds only the in-frame ones, with some missing. The sample contains hundreds of thousands of clones, about 96% of which appear only once. CD8 cells regarded as naive lacked CD45RO, were positively chosen for CCR7, and omitted terminally differentiated effector memory CD45RA+ cells. The donor cohort consisted entirely of Caucasian adults residing in Nashville, Tennessee. Details on this clone: The antigen is unknown.

Points from the study as a whole: A handful of donors shared about 5% of their naive CD4 clonotypes. Only blood was sampled, and tissue TCR repertoires likely differ from blood ones.

Germline lookup yields CDR1 MNHEY and CDR2 SMNVEV (reference sequence). The CDR3 consists of 12 residues. Specimen: naive CD8+ T cells sorted from blood. The clonotype originates from a young woman in good health. V gene TRBV27 combines with J gene TRBJ2-5, with D possibly TRBD1 on 5 matching bases. The DNA end favors TRBJ2-7, so the J call may be wrong. The CDR3 nucleotides are TGTGCCAGCAAAGACAGTTCCTACGAGCAGTACTTC. This encodes CASKDSSYEQYF.